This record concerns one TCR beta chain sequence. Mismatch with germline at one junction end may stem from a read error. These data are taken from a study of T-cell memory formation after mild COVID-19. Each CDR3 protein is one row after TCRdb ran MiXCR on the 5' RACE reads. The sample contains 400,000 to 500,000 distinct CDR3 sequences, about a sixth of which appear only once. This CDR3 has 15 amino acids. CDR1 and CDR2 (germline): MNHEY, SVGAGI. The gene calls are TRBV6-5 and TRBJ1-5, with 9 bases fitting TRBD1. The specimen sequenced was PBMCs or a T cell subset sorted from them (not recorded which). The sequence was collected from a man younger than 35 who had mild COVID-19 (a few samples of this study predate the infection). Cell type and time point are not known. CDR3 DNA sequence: TGTGCCAGCAGACAGGGGGCATATAGCAATCAGCCCAAGCATTTT. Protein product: CASRQGAYSNQPKHF.